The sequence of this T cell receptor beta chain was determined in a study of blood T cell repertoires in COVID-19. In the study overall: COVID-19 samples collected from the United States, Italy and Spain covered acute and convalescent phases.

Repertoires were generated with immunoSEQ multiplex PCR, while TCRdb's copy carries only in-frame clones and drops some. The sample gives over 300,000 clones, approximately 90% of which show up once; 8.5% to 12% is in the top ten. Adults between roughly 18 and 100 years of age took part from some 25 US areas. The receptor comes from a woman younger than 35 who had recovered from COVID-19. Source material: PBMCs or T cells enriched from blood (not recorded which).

As DNA, the CDR3 is TGTGCCAGCAGTTTCTCCCAGGGGGCCAGAAACACTGAAGCTTTCTTT. Translated: CASSFSQGARNTEAFF. The rearrangement uses TRBV7-8 and TRBJ1-1; TRBD1 agrees at 8 bases. Germline assignment: CDR1 SGHVS and CDR2 FQNEAQ. The CDR3 sequence is 16 residues long. Trimming took 6 bases from V and 2 from J; bases not matched to a gene: 11.